This T cell receptor beta chain was found in a study of T cells in narcolepsy. Germline CDR1 reads KGHSH; CDR2 reads LQKENI. J was trimmed by 4 bases and V by 2 bases; bases with no gene match: 9. This CDR3 contains 16 residues. TCRdb's table, derived via immunoSEQ multiplex PCR, lists solely in-frame clones and lacks some. The sample carries about 30,000 clones, under 85% recorded once. The chain carries TRBV18 and TRBJ2-7; 9 bases are shared with TRBD1. This sequence was found in a human donor in good health. Sequencing was performed on memory (CD45RA-) CD4+ T cells from blood. CDR3 nucleotides: TGTGCCAGCTCACCAACAATGGGACAGGGTTTTTACGAGCAGTACGTC. This gives the protein CASSPTMGQGFYEQYV.